The 23 T cell receptor beta chains presented below share a single source sample, sequenced in a study of STAT5B mutations in CD4+ large granular lymphocyte leukemia. Assay: immunoSEQ multiplex PCR; the TCRdb copy retains only in-frame clones and omits some. There are approximately 24,000 clones in the sample; 60% to 85% occur only once, and 0.42% lies in the top ten. Specimen: CD4+ T cells from blood buffy coats. These receptors were obtained from a human donor in good health.

The V and J genes are TRBV5-6 and TRBJ2-5, with no clear D. The end of the DNA fits TRBJ2-7 better, so the J call may be wrong. Germline CDR1 is SGHDT and CDR2 is YYEEEE. CDR3 size: 14 residues. The CDR3 sequence is CASSDPPNTYEQYF. The CDR3 DNA follows: TGTGCCAGCAGCGATCCCCCGAATACCTACGAGCAGTACTTC.

This clone has more than one count but fewer than ten. The chain recombines TRBV4-1 with TRBJ1-2; possible D gene TRBD1, 5 bases. Looked up from germline, CDR1 is MGHRA and CDR2 is YSYEKL. The CDR3 totals 14 residues. V was shortened by 1 base and J by 7 bases, with 13 bases between the two germline ends. This CDR3 is CASSQGGGARGYTF. The DNA of the CDR3 is TGCGCCAGCAGCCAAGGGGGAGGGGCGCGTGGCTACACCTTC.

V and J are TRBV19 and TRBJ2-1; D unclear. Germline V CDR1 and CDR2: LNHDA, SQIVND (reference sequence). Trimming took off 5 bases at V and 6 bases at J, with 14 bases between the two ends. The CDR3 sequence is 14 residues long. Here the CDR3 reads CASSVGSVFNEQFF. The CDR3 DNA follows: TGTGCCAGTAGTGTCGGAAGTGTTTTCAATGAGCAGTTCTTC. Looking up the rest from reference TRBV19 and TRBJ2-1 gives the full variable domain: DGGITQSPKYLFRKEGQNVTLSCEQNLNHDAMYWYRQDPGQGLRLIYYSQIVNDFQKGDIAEGYSVSREKKESFPLTVTSAQKNPTAFYLCASSVGSVFNEQFFGPGTRLTVL.

The chain joins TRBV5-4 to TRBJ2-1, with D possibly being TRBD2 (5 bases). CDR3 length: 14 amino acids. Trimming left V 4 bases short and J 8 bases short, with 16 bases between. CDR1 and CDR2 (germline): SGHNT, YYREEE (reference sequence). The CDR3 DNA reads as TGTGCCAGCAGCCCTGGAGGTGGGAGCGATGAGCAGTTCTTC. This gives the protein CASSPGGGSDEQFF. Supplemented by reference TRBV5-4 and TRBJ2-1, the full variable domain reads ETGVTQSPTHLIKTRGQQVTLRCSSQSGHNTVSWYQQALGQGPQFIFQYYREEENGRGNFPPRFSGLQFPNYSSELNVNALELDDSALYLCASSPGGGSDEQFFGPGTRLTVL.

V and J are TRBV7-9 and TRBJ1-5; 8 bases are a match to TRBD1. J gave up 3 bases and V 1 base, and 2 bases lay outside the gene matches. CDR1 SEHNR and CDR2 FQNEAQ come from the germline V gene (reference sequence). This CDR3 region has 15 residues. CDR3 sequence reads: CASSLDRGYNQPQHF. CDR3 nucleotides: TGTGCCAGCAGCTTAGACAGGGGGTACAATCAGCCCCAGCATTTT.

This chain connects TRBV19 to TRBJ2-2; D tentatively fits TRBD1 or TRBD2 (5 bases each). CDR3 length: 15 residues. Trimming stripped 7 bases from V and 1 base from J, with 13 bases between. CDR1 and CDR2 (germline): LNHDA, SQIVND (reference sequence). The DNA of the CDR3 is TGTGCCAGTACGGTCGGGGCAAGGAACACCGGGGAGCTGTTTTTT. Its translation is CASTVGARNTGELFF.

The chain has TRBV5-6 and TRBJ2-7; D is uncertain. Germline CDR1 is SGHDT and CDR2 is YYEEEE. The CDR3 is 14 amino acids. V lost 4 bases, J lost 2 bases, and 13 bases lay in between. The CDR3 protein is CASSDPPNTYEQYF. The CDR3 DNA reads as TGTGCCAGCAGCGATCCCCCGAATACCTACGAGCAGTACTTC.

This clone was observed once. The chain joins TRBV5-6 to TRBJ2-2; D possibly corresponds to TRBD1 (6 bases). Germline CDR1 and CDR2: SGHDT and YYEEEE. This CDR3 is built from 16 residues. V was cut by 2 bases and J by 0 bases, with 11 bases left in between. The CDR3 here is CASSFVRTANTGELFF. CDR3 in DNA: TGTGCCAGCAGCTTTGTACGGACAGCGAACACCGGGGAGCTGTTTTTT.

This clone was detected once. This chain links TRBV2 with TRBJ2-2; D might be TRBD2 (6 bases). The CDR3 length is 15 residues. V gave up 5 bases and J gave up 1 base, with 11 bases separating them. CDR1 is SNHLY, CDR2 FYNNEI, per germline. CDR3 amino acids: CASSQLAGNTGELFF. In DNA, the CDR3 is TGTGCCAGCAGTCAACTAGCCGGGAACACCGGGGAGCTGTTTTTT.

This clone was observed a single time. The V call is TRBV5-6, the J call TRBJ2-2, with a tentative D call TRBD2 (6 bases). The CDR3 covers 14 residues. CDR1 is SGHDT and CDR2 is YYEEEE in the germline V gene. Trimming cost V 0 bases and J 5 bases, with 8 bases left between them. This CDR3 is CASSLEGLTGELFF. DNA for the CDR3: TGTGCCAGCAGCTTGGAGGGACTGACCGGGGAGCTGTTTTTT.

This clone was seen just once. This chain links TRBV21-1 with TRBJ2-2; TRBD1 is the table's D call, not checked against the DNA. TRBV21-1 is labeled a pseudogene. The CDR3 runs 13 residues. CDR3 in amino acids: CASSTPGSGELFF. The CDR3, as DNA: TGTGCCAGCAGCACCCCAGGGTCCGGGGAGCTGTTTTTT.

This chain links TRBV28 with TRBJ2-5, with 10 nucleotides matching TRBD2. Germline V gene lookup returns CDR1 MDHEN and CDR2 SYDVKM. V lost 2 bases, J lost 2 bases, and 11 bases stayed unmatched. This CDR3 is 18 amino acids long. The CDR3 is CASSLRLAGVWPQETQYF. CDR3 nucleotides: TGTGCCAGCAGTTTAAGGCTAGCGGGAGTTTGGCCTCAAGAGACCCAGTACTTC.

The chain links TRBV10-3 to TRBJ2-3; D might be TRBD1 or TRBD2, each matching 5 bases. Germline loops: CDR1 ENHRY, CDR2 SYGVKD. This CDR3 is built from 14 residues. Trimming cost V 7 bases and J 4 bases, with 15 bases left between them. The DNA of the CDR3 is TGTGCCATCAATACGGGGCAGGACTCAGATACGCAGTATTTT. Its translation is CAINTGQDSDTQYF.

This chain links TRBV29-1 with TRBJ2-5; possibly TRBD1 for D (5 bases). Judging by the DNA end, TRBJ2-7 fits better; the J call may be wrong. Germline loops: CDR1 SQVTM, CDR2 ANQGSEA. CDR3 length: 15 amino acids. CDR3 sequence reads: CSVEDPETATYEQYF. The DNA for the CDR3 is TGCAGCGTTGAAGATCCGGAGACAGCGACCTACGAGCAGTACTTC.

This chain uses TRBV6-1 with TRBJ2-7; TRBD2 matches 8 bases. Germline V lookup: CDR1 MNHNS, CDR2 SASEGT. This CDR3 has 12 residues. V lost 6 bases and J lost 10; bases outside the gene matches: 8. Here the CDR3 reads CASSPRTSPQYF. For the CDR3, the DNA is TGTGCCAGCAGCCCGAGGACTAGCCCACAGTACTTC.

This clone turned up a few times. This chain links TRBV18 with TRBJ1-3, with D unresolved. CDR3 size: 14 residues. The germline V gene has CDR1 KGHSH and CDR2 LQKENI. V was shortened by 3 bases and J by 0 bases, with 6 bases between the two germline ends. Here the CDR3 DNA reads TGTGCCAGCTCACCCGAAAGCTCTGGAAACACCATATATTTT. This codes for CASSPESSGNTIYF.

This rearrangement joins TRBV5-1 to TRBJ2-5, with 7 positions matching TRBD1. The V and J ends lost 4 bases and 3 bases, in that order; junction bases with no gene match: 3. Germline CDR1 and CDR2: SGHRS and YFSETQ. The CDR3 length is 13 residues. This CDR3 is CASSRGGEETQYF. Written as DNA, the CDR3 is TGCGCCAGCAGCAGAGGGGGCGAAGAGACCCAGTACTTC.

J is TRBJ2-7 and V is TRBV19; D might be TRBD1 or TRBD2, each matching 5 bases. Germline V gene data show CDR1 as LNHDA and CDR2 as SQIVND (reference sequence). This CDR3 contains 13 residues. V was trimmed by 3 bases and J by 1 base, leaving 7 bases between them. CDR3 bases: TGTGCCAGTAGTATGGGACCTTCCTACGAGCAGTACTTC. This encodes CASSMGPSYEQYF.

The rearrangement uses TRBV7-9 and TRBJ2-1; 9 bases fit TRBD1. After removal of 1 base from V and 1 base from J, the junction contained 5 bases not matched to a gene. Germline CDR1 reads SEHNR; CDR2 reads FQNEAQ (reference sequence). The CDR3 has 17 amino acids. CDR3 region: CASSLGTGAGSYNEQFF. The CDR3 coding sequence is TGTGCCAGCAGCTTAGGGACAGGGGCTGGATCCTACAATGAGCAGTTCTTC.

The chain is built from TRBV9 and TRBJ1-1; perhaps TRBD1 as D (5 bases). CDR1 and CDR2 from the germline V gene are SGDLS and YYNGEE. The CDR3 extends over 14 amino acids. The V gene lost 2 bases and the J gene lost 4 bases, with 12 bases spanning the gap. In DNA, the CDR3 is TGTGCCAGCAGCGTCGGAGCTGGGACCACTGAAGCTTTCTTT. Protein product: CASSVGAGTTEAFF.

The J gene is TRBJ1-2, the V gene TRBV30; perhaps TRBD1 as D (6 bases). CDR3 length: 12 residues. The germline CDR1 and CDR2 sequences are GTSNPN and SVGIG (reference sequence). The V end lost 3 bases, the J end lost 7 bases, and 12 bases lay between the germline ends. CDR3 protein: CAWSQGLSGYTF. The DNA for the CDR3 is TGTGCCTGGAGCCAGGGGTTATCTGGCTACACCTTC.

J is TRBJ1-1 and V is TRBV14; D ambiguous. This CDR3 comprises 11 residues. Germline lookup yields CDR1 SGHDN and CDR2 FVKESK. Trimming took 1 base from V and 8 from J, leaving 5 bases between them. The chain's CDR3 is CASSQGWEAFF. The CDR3, as DNA: TGTGCCAGCAGCCAAGGTTGGGAAGCTTTCTTT.

A few counts support this clone. The J gene is TRBJ2-7, the V gene TRBV29-1, with 7 bases matching TRBD1. The CDR3 has 13 residues. The germline V gene has CDR1 SQVTM and CDR2 ANQGSEA. The junction had 6 bases not matched to a gene; V was cut back by 4 bases and J by 3 bases. CDR3: CSVGQGLNYEQYF. In DNA, the CDR3 is TGCAGCGTTGGACAGGGCCTAAACTACGAGCAGTACTTC.